Sequencing of this TCR beta chain was carried out in a study of blood T cell repertoires in COVID-19. Study context: COVID-19 samples, acute and convalescent, were from the United States, Italy and Spain. The cDNA or gDNA used as material had been derived from T cells, B-cell-depleted T cells, or PBMCs.

Some clones are missing from TCRdb's copy, which holds only in-frame ones; the method was immunoSEQ multiplex PCR. In the table there are about 240,000 clones, roughly 80% of which are singletons. Germline assignment: CDR1 LNHDA and CDR2 SQIVND (reference sequence). V trimming: 5 bases; J trimming: 5 bases; junction bases outside the gene matches: 10. CDR3 length: 16 residues. The receptor comes from a woman aged 60-75 years with active or convalescent COVID-19. The chain joins TRBV19 to TRBJ2-1, with TRBD1 identical over 9 bases. The sequencing sample was made of peripheral blood. CDR3: CASSALPGTGNNEQFF. The DNA of the CDR3 is TGTGCCAGTAGTGCCCTCCCTGGGACAGGGAACAATGAGCAGTTCTTC.